The sequence of this TCR beta chain was determined in a study of vaccination effects on CD4 cells after COVID-19. Looking at the study overall: IL-2 at about 9.7 IU/ml and peptides at roughly 10 ug/ml were added to cultured PBMC, a few million per well.

Germline assignment: CDR1 SGHTA and CDR2 FQGNSA. The CDR3 is 13 residues long. The ends were cut back, 5 bases at V and 6 bases at J, with 11 bases in the middle. To note about this clone: Its target is not known.

Here immunoSEQ multiplex PCR was the method, and the copy in TCRdb shows in-frame clones only, minus some. This table holds tens of thousands of clones, about 72% found once. It was after 10 days of culture that CD4+ T cells were isolated. The chain links TRBV7-2 to TRBJ2-1; unclear D gene. The sequence was obtained from a human donor who had a prior SARS-CoV-2 infection. The specimen comprised CD4+ T cells from PBMCs cultured without peptide, sampled before COVID-19 vaccination. For the CDR3, the DNA is TGTGCCAGCAGCCTCGGCCGGCCCAATGAGCAGTTCTTC. Its translation is CASSLGRPNEQFF. The variable domain in full, with the rest retrieved from reference TRBV7-2 and TRBJ2-1, is GAGVSQSPSNKVTEKGKDVELRCDPISGHTALYWYRQSLGQGLEFLIYFQGNSAPDKSGLPSDRFSAERTGGSVSTLTIQRTQQEDSAVYLCASSLGRPNEQFFGPGTRLTVL.